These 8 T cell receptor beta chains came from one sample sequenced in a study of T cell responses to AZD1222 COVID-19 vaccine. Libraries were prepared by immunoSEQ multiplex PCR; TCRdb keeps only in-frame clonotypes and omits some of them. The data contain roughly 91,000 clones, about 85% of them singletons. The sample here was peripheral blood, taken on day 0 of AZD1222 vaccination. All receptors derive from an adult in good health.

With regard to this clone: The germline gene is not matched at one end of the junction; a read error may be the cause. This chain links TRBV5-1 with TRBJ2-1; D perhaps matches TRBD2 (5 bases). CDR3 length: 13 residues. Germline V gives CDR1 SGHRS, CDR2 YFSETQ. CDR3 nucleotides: TGTGCCAGCAGCTTGGTTGAGGGCCATGAGCAGTTCTTC. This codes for CASSLVEGHEQFF.

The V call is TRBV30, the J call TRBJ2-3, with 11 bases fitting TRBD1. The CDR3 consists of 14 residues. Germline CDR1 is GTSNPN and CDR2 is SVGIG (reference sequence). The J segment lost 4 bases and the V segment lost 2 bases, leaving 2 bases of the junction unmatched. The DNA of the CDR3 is TGTGCCTGGAGTCCGGGACAGGGGGCAGATACGCAGTATTTT. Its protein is CAWSPGQGADTQYF. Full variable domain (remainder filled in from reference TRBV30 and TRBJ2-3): SQTIHQWPATLVQPVGSPLSLECTVEGTSNPNLYWYRQAAGRGLQLLFYSVGIGQISSEVPQNLSASRPQDRQFILSSKKLLLSDSGFYLCAWSPGQGADTQYFGPGTRLTVL.

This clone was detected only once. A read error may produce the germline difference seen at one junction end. The DNA for the CDR3 is TGTGCCAGCAGCTTGGAGGGCCCTTTGGAGCCCCAGCATTTT. Residues: CASSLEGPLEPQHF. The V and J genes are TRBV5-1 and TRBJ1-5; D ambiguous. Germline CDR1 is SGHRS and CDR2 is YFSETQ. The CDR3 sequence is 14 residues long.

The CDR3 sequence: CASRPPTGFRDIQYF. CDR3 nucleotide sequence: TGTGCCAGTAGACCCCCGACAGGGTTTAGAGACATTCAGTACTTC. The chain employs TRBV19 and TRBJ2-4; TRBD1 agrees at 7 bases. The CDR3 loop spans 15 amino acids. The germline V gene encodes CDR1 LNHDA and CDR2 SQIVND (reference sequence). The ends lost 6 bases at V and 8 bases at J; junction bases unmatched: 13.

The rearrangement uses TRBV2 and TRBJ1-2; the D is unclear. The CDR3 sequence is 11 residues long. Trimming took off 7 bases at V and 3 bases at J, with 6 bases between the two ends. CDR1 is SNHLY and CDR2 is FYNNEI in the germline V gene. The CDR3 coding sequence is TGTGCCAGCACCCAGGACTATGGCTACACCTTC. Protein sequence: CASTQDYGYTF.

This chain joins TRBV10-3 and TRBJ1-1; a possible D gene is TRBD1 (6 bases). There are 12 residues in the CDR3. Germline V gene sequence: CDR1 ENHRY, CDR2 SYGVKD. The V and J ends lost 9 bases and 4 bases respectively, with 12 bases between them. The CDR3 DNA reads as TGTGCCATACAGGGAGGAGGCACTGAAGCTTTCTTT. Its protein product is CAIQGGGTEAFF.

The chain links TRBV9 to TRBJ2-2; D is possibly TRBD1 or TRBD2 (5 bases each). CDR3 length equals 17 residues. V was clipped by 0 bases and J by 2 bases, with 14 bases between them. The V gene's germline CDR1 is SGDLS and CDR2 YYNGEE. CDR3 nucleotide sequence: TGTGCCAGCAGCGTAGGTCCCGGGACGAGAAACACCGGGGAGCTGTTTTTT. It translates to CASSVGPGTRNTGELFF.

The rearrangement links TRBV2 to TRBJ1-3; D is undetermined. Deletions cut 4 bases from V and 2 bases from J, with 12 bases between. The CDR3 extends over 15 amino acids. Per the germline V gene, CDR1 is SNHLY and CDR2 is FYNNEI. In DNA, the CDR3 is TGTGCCAGCAGTGTTGGGCAGTCTCCTGGAAACACCATATATTTT. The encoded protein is CASSVGQSPGNTIYF.